These 3 T cell receptor beta chains were all obtained from the same sample, sequenced in a study of T-cell memory formation after mild COVID-19. TCRdb reanalysed the 5' RACE reads using MiXCR and keeps one entry per CDR3 protein. There are about 160,000 distinct CDR3 sequences in the sample; 25% to 40% occur only once, and 12% lies in the top ten. What was sequenced was PBMCs or a T cell subset sorted from them (not recorded which). These receptors were collected from an adult woman who had mild COVID-19 (a few samples of this study predate the infection). Cell type and time point are not known.

A few counts support this clonotype. The J gene is TRBJ2-7, the V gene TRBV10-3; no clear D. Germline V gene lookup returns CDR1 ENHRY and CDR2 SYGVKD. The CDR3 extends over 14 amino acids. V was cut by 0 bases and J by 1 base, with 7 bases left in between. CDR3 bases: TGTGCCATCAGTGAGTCCGGGCGTTCCTACGAGCAGTACTTC. This gives the protein CAISESGRSYEQYF.

The chain joins TRBV15 to TRBJ1-3; D gene ambiguous. V lost 0 bases, J lost 0 bases, and 15 bases lay in between. Germline values: CDR1 LNHNV, CDR2 YYDKDF (reference sequence). The CDR3 spans 18 residues. The CDR3, as DNA: TGTGCCACCAGCAGAGATATTTACAGACTCAACTCTGGAAACACCATATATTTT. Encoded protein: CATSRDIYRLNSGNTIYF.

J is TRBJ2-7 and V is TRBV2; D is ambiguous. CDR1 and CDR2 (germline): SNHLY, FYNNEI. The length of the CDR3 is 11 residues. The V gene lost 6 bases and the J gene lost 5 bases, with 8 bases spanning the gap. In DNA, the CDR3 is TGTGCCAGCAGCCAAGAGGACGAGCAGTACTTC. Translating gives CASSQEDEQYF.